This T cell receptor beta chain is from a study of blood T cell repertoires in COVID-19. The germline gives CDR1 SGHNT, CDR2 YENEEA. After removal of 1 base from V and 6 bases from J, the junction contained 3 bases not matched to a gene. CDR3 size: 15 residues. TCRdb keeps only in-frame clones here, not all; method: immunoSEQ multiplex PCR. This sample carries about 200,000 clones, about nine tenths of them seen once, and the ten largest clones take about 4.1%. Sequences were obtained from peripheral blood. The clonotype originates from a middle-aged man with acute or convalescent COVID-19. The rearrangement uses TRBV11-3 and TRBJ2-2; 9 positions match TRBD1. The CDR3 nucleotides read TGTGCCAGCAGCTTAGGGGGACAGGGTGCCGGGGAGCTGTTTTTT. This sequence encodes CASSLGGQGAGELFF.